These T cell receptor beta chains were read from a single sample in a study of T cell changes during pregnancy in multiple sclerosis. Profiled with immunoSEQ multiplex PCR; TCRdb holds only in-frame clones, not every one. The sample contains roughly 56,000 clones, about 90% of which appear only once. Sequenced here: CD4+ T cells from peripheral blood mononuclear cells, sampled after pregnancy. The receptors originated from a female donor in good health, enrolled as a control in a pregnancy study. Both conserved end residues are part of each CDR3. D genes are given only for firm matches. Clone size is stated in some rows and not others, as once, few, many or a class when expanded.

V	J	size	length	D	CDR3	DNA
TRBV9	TRBJ2-5	-	16	TRBD2	CASSVGLAGNQETQYF	TGTGCCAGCAGCGTAGGGCTAGCGGGGAATCAAGAGACCCAGTACTTC
TRBV18	TRBJ1-2	-	13	-	CASSLDSHYGYTF	TGTGCCAGCTCACTGGACAGCCACTATGGCTACACCTTC
TRBV7-2	TRBJ1-5	once	13	TRBD1	CASSSTGGQPQHF	TGTGCCAGCAGTTCGACAGGGGGCCAGCCCCAGCATTTT
TRBV7-2	TRBJ2-3	-	15	TRBD2	CASKRGRVGTDTQYF	TGTGCCAGCAAACGGGGGAGGGTAGGGACAGATACGCAGTATTTT
TRBV4-2	TRBJ1-1	-	14	-	CASSQDPVNTEAFF	TGTGCCAGCAGCCAAGATCCCGTGAACACTGAAGCTTTCTTT
TRBV5-1	TRBJ2-3	-	14	TRBD1	CARVRDRRADTQYF	TGCGCCAGAGTCCGGGACAGACGTGCAGATACGCAGTATTTT
TRBV30	TRBJ2-2	once	12	TRBD2	CARGANTGELFF	TGTGCCCGGGGGGCGAACACCGGGGAGCTGTTTTTT
TRBV7-2	TRBJ2-5	-	17	TRBD2	CASSSYSGGAMGETQYF	TGTGCCAGCAGCTCTTATAGCGGGGGGGCCATGGGAGAGACCCAGTACTTC
TRBV18	TRBJ1-5	-	16	-	CASSVGQGGDNQPQHF	TGTGCCAGCTCAGTGGGACAAGGGGGTGACAATCAGCCCCAGCATTTT
TRBV27	TRBJ1-1	-	12	-	CASSLLGGEAFF	TGTGCCAGCAGTTTATTGGGGGGGGAGGCTTTCTTT
TRBV28	TRBJ1-1	-	12	-	CASSLKASEAFF	TGTGCCAGCAGTTTAAAAGCCTCTGAAGCTTTCTTT
TRBV11-3	TRBJ1-2	-	17	TRBD1	CASSLDGRTGGGYGYTF	TGTGCCAGCAGCTTAGATGGCCGGACAGGGGGAGGCTATGGCTACACCTTC
TRBV5-5	TRBJ2-7	few	16	-	CASSLGVQGGSYEQYF	TGTGCCAGCAGCTTGGGTGTCCAGGGGGGCTCCTACGAGCAGTACTTC
TRBV5-1	TRBJ2-7	once	16	TRBD2	CASSLLAGGSPYEQYF	TGCGCCAGCAGCTTACTAGCGGGGGGAAGCCCCTACGAGCAGTACTTC
TRBV7-9	TRBJ1-6	few	14	-	CASSLGIQGYPLHF	TGTGCCAGCAGCTTGGGAATACAGGGATATCCCCTCCACTTT
TRBV2	TRBJ1-5	-	13	-	CASRGQLNQPQHF	TGTGCCAGCAGAGGACAGCTAAATCAGCCCCAGCATTTT
TRBV5-1	TRBJ1-5	-	14	-	CASSFSGAGQPQHF	TGCGCCAGCAGCTTTTCAGGGGCCGGTCAGCCCCAGCATTTT
TRBV30	TRBJ2-3	-	16	-	CAWSVPGSGPTDTQYF	TGTGCCTGGAGTGTACCAGGTAGCGGACCCACAGATACGCAGTATTTT
TRBV9	TRBJ1-3	-	16	TRBD1	CASSVVGQGVGNTIYF	TGTGCCAGCAGCGTAGTTGGACAGGGGGTCGGAAACACCATATATTTT
TRBV30	TRBJ1-3	-	13	TRBD1	CAWEQGWGNTIYF	TGTGCCTGGGAACAGGGGTGGGGAAACACCATATATTTT
TRBV7-2	TRBJ2-3	-	15	TRBD2	CASSPSGAKLDTQYF	TGTGCCAGCAGTCCTAGCGGGGCCAAGTTGGATACGCAGTATTTT
TRBV5-8	TRBJ2-5	-	15	-	CASTYLRGPQETQYF	TGTGCCAGTACCTACCTGCGGGGGCCCCAAGAGACCCAGTACTTC
TRBV7-2	TRBJ2-3	-	16	TRBD2	CASSRTIGGVSDTQYF	TGTGCCAGCAGCCGTACTATCGGGGGGGTCTCGGATACGCAGTATTTT
TRBV5-1	TRBJ2-7	-	15	TRBD2	CASSLGLAGGHEQYF	TGCGCCAGCAGCTTGGGACTAGCGGGGGGCCACGAGCAGTACTTC